The 12 T cell receptor beta chains given below trace back to one sample, sequenced in a study of identical twins (dated by TCRdb to the mid-2010s). The library was generated by 5' RACE. For sequencing, an Illumina HiSeq 2000 was employed. TCRdb trimmed the raw reads at Q25, called clones with MiXCR and kept productive beta chains. One record per CDR3 amino acid sequence lists the most common genes and DNA. For this sample the table gives around 500,000 distinct CDR3 sequences, of which over 12% were detected only once. The ten largest clones capture approximately 0.52% of the sample. The sample was also reused in another study, on yellow fever vaccine responses in identical twins.

Input material: CD4+ T cells sorted from blood. The receptors shown here come from a woman aged 18-30 years in good health.

The rearrangement links TRBV24-1 to TRBJ2-1, with 7 bases lining up with TRBD1. The CDR3 extends over 15 amino acids. Germline CDR1 KGHDR, CDR2 SFDVKD. V lost 0 bases to trimming and J lost 8 bases; unmatched junction nucleotides: 6. The CDR3 sequence is CATSDLEGARDEQFF. The CDR3 coding sequence is TGTGCCACCAGTGATTTGGAGGGGGCCAGGGATGAGCAGTTCTTC.

This clonotype came up a few times. The chain couples TRBV4-3 to TRBJ2-3, with 9 positions matching TRBD2. This CDR3 has 15 residues. V lost 1 base to trimming and J lost 6 bases; unmatched junction nucleotides: 5. Germline CDR1 reads LGHNA; CDR2 reads YSLEER. In DNA, the CDR3 is TGCGCCAGCAGCCAAGGCGGGAGGGCCTCGGATACGCAGTATTTT. Translated: CASSQGGRASDTQYF.

This clonotype was detected only a few times. The chain couples TRBV5-8 to TRBJ1-4, with D perhaps TRBD1 (6 bases). Per germline, CDR1 SGHTS and CDR2 YDEGEE. V shed 4 bases and J shed 2 bases, with 12 bases lying between them. This CDR3 spans 15 amino acids. CDR3 in DNA: TGTGCCAGCAGCCCGAGGGGGGCGACTAATGAAAAACTGTTTTTT. Amino acid sequence: CASSPRGATNEKLFF.

CDR3 DNA: TGTGCCAGCAGGCCCACCGGACTACGATATGGGACCCAGTACTTC. Its protein is CASRPTGLRYGTQYF. This chain links TRBV7-3 with TRBJ2-5; the D gene is possibly TRBD2 (6 bases). In germline, CDR1 is SGHTA, CDR2 FQGTGA. This CDR3 spans 15 amino acids. V was pared by 6 bases and J by 7 bases, with 21 bases between.

V gene TRBV6-1 combines with J gene TRBJ2-3; TRBD2 agrees at 8 bases. The CDR3 is 17 amino acids. V was clipped by 7 bases and J by 7 bases; unmatched bases: 19. CDR1 is MNHNS and CDR2 is SASEGT in the germline V gene. The CDR3, as DNA: TGTGCCAGCACCTACCCTCTCCTGGGACTAGTAACACATACGCAGTATTTT. Its protein is CASTYPLLGLVTHTQYF.

This clonotype was seen only once. The chain is built from TRBV21-1 and TRBJ1-6. TRBV21-1 is an annotated pseudogene. CDR3 length: 12 amino acids. The CDR3 region has the DNA TGTGCCAGCAGCAAAGGGAATTCACCCCTCCACTTT. The encoded protein is CASSKGNSPLHF.

The rearrangement uses TRBV20-1 and TRBJ2-7, with 7 bases identical to TRBD1. Per germline, CDR1 DFQATT and CDR2 SNEGSKA (reference sequence). The V and J ends lost 5 bases and 5 bases, in that order; junction bases with no gene match: 9. The CDR3 consists of 13 residues. CDR3 loop: CSASPTGMNEQYF. DNA of the CDR3: TGCAGTGCTTCTCCGACAGGGATGAACGAGCAGTACTTC.

The chain combines TRBV18 with TRBJ2-2, with 9 bases identical to TRBD1. Unmatched junction bases numbered 9, after V lost 3 bases and J lost 4 bases. CDR3 length equals 17 residues. CDR1 and CDR2 from the germline V gene are KGHSH and LQKENI. CDR3 sequence: CASSPRGTGIITGELFF. The CDR3 coding sequence is TGTGCCAGCTCACCCCGAGGGACAGGGATAATCACCGGGGAGCTGTTTTTT.

Only a few counts were recorded for this clonotype. CDR3 in amino acids: CSARDRNSGRAWSLSDTQYF. CDR3 DNA sequence: TGCAGTGCTAGAGATCGAAATAGCGGGAGGGCCTGGTCATTGTCAGATACGCAGTATTTT. The rearrangement links TRBV20-1 to TRBJ2-3, with 11 bases identical to TRBD2. The CDR3 totals 20 residues. Trimming removed 0 bases from V and 4 bases from J; junction bases left unmatched: 18. The germline gives CDR1 DFQATT, CDR2 SNEGSKA (reference sequence).

The chain employs TRBV12-5 and TRBJ2-2, with 12 bases fitting TRBD2. The CDR3 length is 16 residues. CDR1 is LGHNT, CDR2 FRNRAP, per germline. V shed 4 bases, J shed 6 bases, and the junction held 6 bases outside the gene matches. The CDR3 region has the DNA TGTGCTAGTGGTTCCACTAGCGGGGGGTATGCCGGGGAGCTGTTTTTT. Translating it yields CASGSTSGGYAGELFF.

Here the CDR3 DNA reads TGTGCCAGCAGTACCGGACAGGTCCAGTACTTC. It yields the protein CASSTGQVQYF. The chain combines TRBV12-3 or TRBV12-4 with TRBJ2-7; 7 positions match TRBD1. This CDR3 has 11 amino acids. The trim removed 5 bases at V and 10 bases at J, leaving 5 bases unmatched.

The J gene is TRBJ2-1, the V gene TRBV6-1, with TRBD1 matching 7 bases. V lost 6 bases to trimming and J lost 9 bases; unmatched junction nucleotides: 5. CDR3 length: 12 residues. Germline loops: CDR1 MNHNS, CDR2 SASEGT. The CDR3 nucleotides read TGTGCCAGCAGAGAGACAGGGCGTGAGCAGTTCTTC. It is translated as CASRETGREQFF.